A single sample gave rise to the 27 T cell receptor beta chains below, sequenced in a study of response to subunit inactivated influenza vaccine. One entry per CDR3 protein, called by TCRdb with MiXCR from the RT-PCR reads. The table lists about 520,000 distinct CDR3 sequences, 25% of them singletons, with approximately 2% in the top ten. The starting material was CD4+ T cells sorted from PBMCs, obtained roughly 5 days after vaccination. These receptors all stem from a man over 45 who received an inactivated influenza vaccine.

This clonotype was seen just once. This rearrangement joins TRBV9 to TRBJ2-2, with D possibly being TRBD1 (5 bases). Germline-derived CDR1 and CDR2 are SGDLS and YYNGEE. Trimming took 4 bases from V and 4 from J, leaving 17 bases between them. The CDR3 totals 16 residues. CDR3 nucleotide sequence: TGTGCCAGCAGCACCGGACAATTCTCCAGCACCGGGGAGCTGTTTTTT. It yields the protein CASSTGQFSSTGELFF.

The V call is TRBV7-9, the J call TRBJ2-3; no clear D gene. V was trimmed by 3 bases and J by 4 bases, leaving 11 bases between them. The CDR3 consists of 14 residues. Per the germline V gene, CDR1 is SEHNR and CDR2 is FQNEAQ (reference sequence). The CDR3 DNA is TGTGCCAGCAGCTTTTCTCCCCGGGCAGATACGCAGTATTTT. Its protein product is CASSFSPRADTQYF.

This clonotype was found a few times. The CDR3 loop is CASSEGRGQGRSPLHF. The CDR3 bases are TGTGCCAGCAGTGAAGGAAGGGGACAGGGAAGATCACCCCTCCACTTT. The V and J genes are TRBV6-1 and TRBJ1-6; 9 bases align to TRBD1. The CDR3 loop spans 16 amino acids. Unmatched junction bases numbered 8, after V lost 1 base and J lost 10 bases. Germline V gene sequence: CDR1 MNHNS, CDR2 SASEGT.

This clonotype was detected once. The chain uses TRBV19 and TRBJ1-5; D gene ambiguous. Germline-derived CDR1 and CDR2 are LNHDA and SQIVND (reference sequence). Trimming took off 5 bases at V and 6 bases at J, with 8 bases between the two ends. This CDR3 contains 12 residues. As DNA, the CDR3 is TGTGCCAGTAGTTTTCTCCGTCAGCCCCAGCATTTT. Amino acids: CASSFLRQPQHF.

This clonotype was observed at least ten times. The CDR3 is CAISGQGTDTQYF. CDR3 bases: TGTGCCATCAGTGGCCAAGGCACAGATACGCAGTATTTT. The gene calls are TRBV10-3 and TRBJ2-3; D ambiguous. This CDR3 comprises 13 residues. CDR1 is ENHRY, CDR2 SYGVKD, per germline. V dropped 4 bases and J dropped 1 base, with 6 bases sitting between them.

This clonotype was observed a few times. This chain joins TRBV7-2 and TRBJ1-2; the D is unclear. The CDR3 runs 13 residues. V lost 6 bases and J lost 5, with 13 bases in between. Per germline, CDR1 SGHTA and CDR2 FQGNSA. The CDR3 reads CASSPASYYGYTF. CDR3 DNA sequence: TGTGCCAGCAGTCCCGCCAGTTATTATGGCTACACCTTC.

This clonotype was counted a few times. The rearrangement joins TRBV12-3 or TRBV12-4 to TRBJ1-5, with unresolved D. The CDR3 has 13 residues. V was trimmed by 2 bases and J by 2 bases, leaving 4 bases between them. CDR3 DNA: TGTGCCAGCAGTTTATTTGGCAATCAGCCCCAGCATTTT. This encodes CASSLFGNQPQHF.

The chain employs TRBV20-1 and TRBJ2-2; tentatively, D is TRBD2 (5 bases). This CDR3 has 15 residues. V was shortened by 3 bases and J by 5 bases, with 16 bases between the two germline ends. The germline V gene encodes CDR1 DFQATT and CDR2 SNEGSKA (reference sequence). The CDR3 is CSASGRRTGTGELFF. The CDR3 bases are TGCAGTGCTAGCGGACGCCGGACTGGAACCGGGGAGCTGTTTTTT.

This clonotype was found once. The chain has TRBV28 and TRBJ2-2; TRBD1 matches at 9 bases. The trim removed 5 bases at V and 5 bases at J, leaving 6 bases unmatched. Germline V gene data show CDR1 as MDHEN and CDR2 as SYDVKM. The CDR3 covers 15 residues. In nucleotides, the CDR3 is TGTGCCAGCAGTCCTCCGACAGGGGGGACCGGGGAGCTGTTTTTT. Its translation: CASSPPTGGTGELFF.

The chain carries TRBV29-1 and TRBJ2-1; 15 bases agree with TRBD2. CDR3 size: 17 residues. Germline loops: CDR1 SQVTM, CDR2 ANQGSEA. V lost 0 bases, J lost 8 bases, and 8 bases stayed unmatched. The CDR3 loop reads CSVEDRTSGRARDEQFF. The CDR3 DNA follows: TGCAGCGTTGAAGACCGGACTAGCGGGAGGGCTAGGGATGAGCAGTTCTTC.

This clonotype was observed a handful of times. The V gene is TRBV29-1, the J gene TRBJ2-7, with D perhaps being TRBD1 or TRBD2 (5 bases each). CDR1 is SQVTM, CDR2 ANQGSEA, per germline. Trimming left V 7 bases short and J 5 bases short, with 18 bases between. CDR3 size: 13 residues. The CDR3 region is CSGTIEGWNEQYF. The CDR3 DNA reads TGCAGCGGAACGATTGAGGGGTGGAACGAGCAGTACTTC.

This clonotype was found a few times. This chain uses TRBV20-1 with TRBJ2-5, with D uncertain. The V gene's germline CDR1 is DFQATT and CDR2 SNEGSKA (reference sequence). This CDR3 is 13 amino acids long. Trimming took 3 bases from V and 1 from J, leaving 9 bases between them. CDR3 in DNA: TGCAGTGCTAGGAAGTCCCCCCAAGAGACCCAGTACTTC. Protein: CSARKSPQETQYF.

This clonotype occurred a few times. This rearrangement joins TRBV7-2 to TRBJ2-7, with D hard to call. V was cut by 5 bases and J by 3 bases, with 11 bases left in between. This CDR3 is 13 amino acids long. CDR1 is SGHTA, CDR2 FQGNSA, per germline. CDR3 sequence: CASSPRAFYEQYF. The CDR3 DNA follows: TGTGCCAGCAGCCCTAGGGCTTTCTACGAGCAGTACTTC.

The rearrangement joins TRBV7-2 to TRBJ2-1; 8 bases line up with TRBD2. This CDR3 is built from 15 residues. The germline CDR1 and CDR2 sequences are SGHTA and FQGNSA. The V and J ends lost 0 bases and 10 bases, in that order; junction bases with no gene match: 8. For the CDR3, the DNA is TGTGCCAGCAGCTTAGCGCAGGGTAGCGGGACAGAGCAGTTCTTC. Its protein is CASSLAQGSGTEQFF.

This rearrangement joins TRBV3-1 to TRBJ2-3; no clear D gene. The V gene lost 0 bases and the J gene lost 1 base, with 14 bases spanning the gap. The germline CDR1 and CDR2 sequences are LGHDT and YNNKEL (reference sequence). This CDR3 comprises 17 residues. CDR3 in amino acids: CASSQDRAVLRTDTQYF. DNA of the CDR3: TGTGCCAGCAGCCAAGATCGGGCAGTCCTGCGCACAGATACGCAGTATTTT.

This clonotype was counted at least ten times. The chain is built from TRBV12-3 or TRBV12-4 and TRBJ1-5; possibly TRBD1 for D (5 bases). The CDR3 covers 13 residues. Trimming shortened V by 7 bases and J by 7 bases, and 14 bases separated the two germline ends. This CDR3 is CASNLGLEQPQHF. DNA of the CDR3: TGTGCCAGCAACCTGGGGCTGGAGCAGCCCCAGCATTTT.

The chain carries TRBV20-1 and TRBJ1-4; D not resolved. CDR1 is DFQATT, CDR2 SNEGSKA, per germline (reference sequence). Trimming left V 3 bases short and J 3 bases short, with 8 bases between. CDR3 length: 13 residues. This chain's CDR3 is CSARRVANEKLFF. The CDR3 DNA reads as TGCAGTGCTAGGAGGGTTGCTAATGAAAAACTGTTTTTT.

This clonotype was seen repeatedly, ten times or more. J is TRBJ1-6 and V is TRBV7-2; D not certain. The CDR3 runs to 15 residues. Germline V gene data show CDR1 as SGHTA and CDR2 as FQGNSA. V dropped 4 bases and J dropped 10 bases, with 17 bases sitting between them. CDR3 coding DNA: TGTGCCAGCAGCTCCCGTCCCGGTGGGAAATCACCCCTCCACTTT. This codes for CASSSRPGGKSPLHF.

This clonotype was seen only a few times. The CDR3 protein is CASSDTYSNQPQHF. The CDR3, as DNA: TGTGCCAGCAGTGATACTTATAGCAATCAGCCCCAGCATTTT. V gene TRBV28 combines with J gene TRBJ1-5; D is undetermined. The length of the CDR3 is 14 residues. Trimming stripped 5 bases from V and 0 bases from J, with 8 bases between. Germline V gene sequence: CDR1 MDHEN, CDR2 SYDVKM.

By share of the sample, this clonotype is medium-sized. V usage is TRBV7-2 and J usage is TRBJ2-1, with TRBD2 matching over 9 bases. Germline assignment: CDR1 SGHTA and CDR2 FQGNSA. Trimming at V came to 5 bases and at J to 8 bases, leaving 10 bases not matched to a gene. This CDR3 comprises 15 residues. The CDR3 loop is CASSRAGGMGYEQFF. DNA of the CDR3: TGTGCCAGCAGCCGAGCGGGAGGTATGGGATATGAGCAGTTCTTC.

This clonotype was seen a handful of times. The chain joins TRBV6-1 to TRBJ2-5, with TRBD2 as a possible D gene (6 bases). The CDR3 runs 13 residues. CDR1 is MNHNS, CDR2 SASEGT, per germline. V was clipped by 6 bases and J by 1 base, with 9 bases between them. The CDR3 DNA follows: TGTGCCAGCAGACTGGGACTCCAAGAGACCCAGTACTTC. Its translation is CASRLGLQETQYF.

This clonotype was seen repeatedly, ten times or more. The genes are TRBV4-1 and TRBJ2-1, with no clear D. V lost 0 bases and J 12 bases, leaving 12 bases between the germline ends. The CDR3 loop spans 13 amino acids. The germline V gene has CDR1 MGHRA and CDR2 YSYEKL. The CDR3 here is CASSQDRVIAQFF. The CDR3 DNA reads TGCGCCAGCAGCCAAGATCGGGTAATTGCGCAGTTCTTC.

The chain is built from TRBV6-6 and TRBJ1-4; tentative D call: TRBD1 (6 bases). The CDR3 extends over 13 amino acids. The V gene lost 8 bases and the J gene lost 4 bases, with 11 bases spanning the gap. The germline V gene has CDR1 MNHNY and CDR2 SVGAGI (reference sequence). In DNA, the CDR3 is TGTGCCAGCGGTAGGGGGTTTAATGAAAAACTGTTTTTT. Its translation: CASGRGFNEKLFF.

This clonotype was seen more than once but under ten times. The chain has TRBV29-1 and TRBJ2-5, with D unresolved. The germline CDR1 and CDR2 sequences are SQVTM and ANQGSEA. This CDR3 is built from 13 residues. V lost 5 bases and J lost 1, with 11 bases in between. This CDR3 is CSVTPTAQETQYF. CDR3 bases: TGCAGCGTTACCCCGACTGCCCAAGAGACCCAGTACTTC.

This clonotype was observed a few times. The chain links TRBV28 to TRBJ2-5, with 8 bases fitting TRBD2. Germline lookup yields CDR1 MDHEN and CDR2 SYDVKM. V gave up 5 bases and J gave up 3 bases; unmatched junction bases: 14. The CDR3 consists of 17 residues. CDR3 in amino acids: CASSASMGLVGEETQYF. The CDR3 bases are TGTGCCAGCAGTGCCTCAATGGGACTAGTAGGAGAAGAGACCCAGTACTTC.

V and J are TRBV12-3 or TRBV12-4 and TRBJ2-2; the match to TRBD1 covers 10 bases. The CDR3 contains 15 residues. V lost 3 bases to trimming and J lost 6 bases; unmatched junction nucleotides: 4. The CDR3 coding sequence is TGTGCCAGCAGTTTCGGACAGGGGGGTCCCGGGGAGCTGTTTTTT. As protein: CASSFGQGGPGELFF.

This clonotype came up a few times. The rearrangement joins TRBV6-1 to TRBJ2-7, with 10 bases fitting TRBD2. Germline CDR1 and CDR2: MNHNS and SASEGT. This CDR3 region has 15 residues. V shed 6 bases and J 3 bases; nucleotides not matched to a gene: 8. CDR3 DNA sequence: TGTGCCAGCAGCCTAGCGGGAGTGAGTGGCTACGAGCAGTACTTC. Translated, it gives CASSLAGVSGYEQYF.